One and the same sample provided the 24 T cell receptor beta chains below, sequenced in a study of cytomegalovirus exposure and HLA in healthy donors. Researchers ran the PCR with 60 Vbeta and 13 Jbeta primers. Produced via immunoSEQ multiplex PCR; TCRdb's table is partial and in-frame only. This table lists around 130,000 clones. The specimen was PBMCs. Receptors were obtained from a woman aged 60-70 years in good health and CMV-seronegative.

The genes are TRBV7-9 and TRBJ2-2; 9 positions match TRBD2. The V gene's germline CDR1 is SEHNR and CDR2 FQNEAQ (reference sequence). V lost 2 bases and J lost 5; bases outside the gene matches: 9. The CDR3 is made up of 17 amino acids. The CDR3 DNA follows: TGTGCCAGCAGCTTACTGGCGGGAGGGCCGGGAACCGGGGAGCTGTTTTTT. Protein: CASSLLAGGPGTGELFF.

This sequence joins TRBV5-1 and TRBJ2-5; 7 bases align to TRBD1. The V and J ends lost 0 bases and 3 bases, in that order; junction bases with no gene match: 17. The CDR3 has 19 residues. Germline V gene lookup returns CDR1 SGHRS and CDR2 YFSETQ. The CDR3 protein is CASSLEWTGSSGTKETQYF. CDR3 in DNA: TGCGCCAGCAGCTTGGAGTGGACAGGCAGTTCGGGTACCAAAGAGACCCAGTACTTC.

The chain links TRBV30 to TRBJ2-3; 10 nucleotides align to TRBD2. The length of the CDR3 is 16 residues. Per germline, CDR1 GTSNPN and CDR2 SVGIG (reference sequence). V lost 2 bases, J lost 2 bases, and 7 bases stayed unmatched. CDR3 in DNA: TGTGCCTGGAGTAGAGTTACTAGCGGGATCACAGATACGCAGTATTTT. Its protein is CAWSRVTSGITDTQYF. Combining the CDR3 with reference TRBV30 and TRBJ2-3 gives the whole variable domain SQTIHQWPATLVQPVGSPLSLECTVEGTSNPNLYWYRQAAGRGLQLLFYSVGIGQISSEVPQNLSASRPQDRQFILSSKKLLLSDSGFYLCAWSRVTSGITDTQYFGPGTRLTVL.

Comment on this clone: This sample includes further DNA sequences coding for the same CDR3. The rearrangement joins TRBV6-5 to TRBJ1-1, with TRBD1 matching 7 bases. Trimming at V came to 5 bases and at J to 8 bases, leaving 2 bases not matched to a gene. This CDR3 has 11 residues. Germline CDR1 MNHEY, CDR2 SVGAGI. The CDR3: CASSRQGEAFF. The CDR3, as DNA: TGTGCCAGCAGTCGACAGGGAGAAGCTTTCTTT.

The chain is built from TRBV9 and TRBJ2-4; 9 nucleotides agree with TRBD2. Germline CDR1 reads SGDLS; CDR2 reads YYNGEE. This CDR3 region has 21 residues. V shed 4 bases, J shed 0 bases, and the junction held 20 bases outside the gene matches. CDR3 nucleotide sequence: TGTGCCAGCAGCTTAGGGGAGGGAACTAGCGGGTCCAATTTAGCCAAAAACATTCAGTACTTC. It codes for CASSLGEGTSGSNLAKNIQYF.

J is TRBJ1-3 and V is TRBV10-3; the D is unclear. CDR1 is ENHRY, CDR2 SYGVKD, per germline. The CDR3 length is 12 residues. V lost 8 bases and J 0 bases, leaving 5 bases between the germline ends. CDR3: CAILSSGNTIYF. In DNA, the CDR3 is TGTGCCATCCTTTCCTCTGGAAACACCATATATTTT.

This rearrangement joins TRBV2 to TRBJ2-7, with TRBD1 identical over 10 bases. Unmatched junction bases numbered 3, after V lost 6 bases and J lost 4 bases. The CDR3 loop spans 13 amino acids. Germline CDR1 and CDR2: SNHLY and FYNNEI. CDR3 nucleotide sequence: TGTGCCAGCAGGCGGACAGGGGGGTACGAGCAGTACTTC. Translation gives CASRRTGGYEQYF. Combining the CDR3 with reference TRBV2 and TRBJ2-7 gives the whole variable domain EPEVTQTPSHQVTQMGQEVILRCVPISNHLYFYWYRQILGQKVEFLVSFYNNEISEKSEIFDDQFSVERPDGSNFTLKIRSTKLEDSAMYFCASRRTGGYEQYFGPGTRLTVT.

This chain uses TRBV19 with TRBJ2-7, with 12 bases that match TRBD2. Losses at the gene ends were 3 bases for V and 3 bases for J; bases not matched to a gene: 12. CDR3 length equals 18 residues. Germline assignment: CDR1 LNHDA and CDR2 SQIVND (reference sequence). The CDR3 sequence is CASSIRSSGRDKLYEQYF. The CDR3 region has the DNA TGTGCCAGTAGTATTCGGTCTAGCGGGAGGGATAAACTCTACGAGCAGTACTTC.

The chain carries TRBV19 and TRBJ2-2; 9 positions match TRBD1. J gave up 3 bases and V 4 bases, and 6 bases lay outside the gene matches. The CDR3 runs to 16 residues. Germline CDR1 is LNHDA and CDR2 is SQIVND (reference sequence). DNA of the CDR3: TGTGCCAGTAGTACCGGGACAGGGAAGTACACCGGGGAGCTGTTTTTT. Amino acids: CASSTGTGKYTGELFF.

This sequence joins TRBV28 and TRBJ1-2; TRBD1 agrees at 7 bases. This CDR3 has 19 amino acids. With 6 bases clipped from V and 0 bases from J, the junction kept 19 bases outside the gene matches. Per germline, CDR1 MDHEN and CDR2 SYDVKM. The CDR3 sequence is CASRRTGLQTRSSNYGYTF. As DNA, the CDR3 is TGTGCCAGCAGAAGGACAGGTCTACAGACCCGATCTTCTAACTATGGCTACACCTTC.

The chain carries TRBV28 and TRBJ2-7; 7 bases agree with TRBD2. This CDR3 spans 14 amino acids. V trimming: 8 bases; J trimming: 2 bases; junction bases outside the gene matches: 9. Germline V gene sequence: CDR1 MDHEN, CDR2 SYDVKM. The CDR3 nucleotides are TGTGCCAGCGGGGGGGAAAGGAGAACCTACGAGCAGTACTTC. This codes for CASGGERRTYEQYF.

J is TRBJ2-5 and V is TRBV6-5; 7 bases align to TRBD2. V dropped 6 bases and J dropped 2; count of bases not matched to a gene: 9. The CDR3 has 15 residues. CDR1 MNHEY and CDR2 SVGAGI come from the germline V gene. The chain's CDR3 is CASSHGVSGQETQYF. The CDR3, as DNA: TGTGCCAGCAGCCACGGGGTTAGCGGGCAAGAGACCCAGTACTTC.

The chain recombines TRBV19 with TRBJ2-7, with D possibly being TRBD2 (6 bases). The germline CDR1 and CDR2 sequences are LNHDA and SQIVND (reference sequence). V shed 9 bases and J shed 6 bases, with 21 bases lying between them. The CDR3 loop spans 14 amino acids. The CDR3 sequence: CASQGIAAYGEQYF. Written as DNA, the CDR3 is TGTGCCAGCCAGGGAATAGCGGCGTACGGCGAGCAGTACTTC.

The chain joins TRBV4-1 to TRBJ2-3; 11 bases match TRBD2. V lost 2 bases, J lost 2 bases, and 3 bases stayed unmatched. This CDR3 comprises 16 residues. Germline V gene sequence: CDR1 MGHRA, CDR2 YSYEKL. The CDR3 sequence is CASSQIAGGITDTQYF. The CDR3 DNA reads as TGCGCCAGCAGCCAAATAGCGGGAGGGATCACAGATACGCAGTATTTT.

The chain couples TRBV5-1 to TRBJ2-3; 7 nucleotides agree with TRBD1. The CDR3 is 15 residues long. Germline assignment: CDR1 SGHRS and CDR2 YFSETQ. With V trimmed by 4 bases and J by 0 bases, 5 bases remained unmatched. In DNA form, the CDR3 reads TGCGCCAGCAGCACGGGACAGACAAGCACAGATACGCAGTATTTT. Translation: CASSTGQTSTDTQYF.

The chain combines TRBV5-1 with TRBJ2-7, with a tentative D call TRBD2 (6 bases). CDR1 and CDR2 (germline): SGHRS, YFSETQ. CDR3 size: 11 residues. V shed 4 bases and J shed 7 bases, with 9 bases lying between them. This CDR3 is CASSQTREQYF. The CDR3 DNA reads TGCGCCAGCAGCCAGACTAGGGAGCAGTACTTC.

The CDR3 DNA is TGTGCCAGCAGTTTCTCAGGGGGGACGAACACCGGGGAGCTGTTTTTT. Its protein is CASSFSGGTNTGELFF. The rearrangement uses TRBV5-5 and TRBJ2-2, with a tentative D call TRBD1 (7 bases). Trimming took 5 bases from V and 0 from J, leaving 14 bases between them. This CDR3 is 16 amino acids long. Germline assignment: CDR1 SGHKS and CDR2 YYEKEE (reference sequence).

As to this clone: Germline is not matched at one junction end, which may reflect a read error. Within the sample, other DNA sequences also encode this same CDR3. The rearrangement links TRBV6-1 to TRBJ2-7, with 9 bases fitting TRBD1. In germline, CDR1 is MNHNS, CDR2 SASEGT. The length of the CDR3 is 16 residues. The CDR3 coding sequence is TGTGCCAGCAGTGAACAGGGACAGGGCGGATCCTACGAGCAGTACTTT. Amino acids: CASSEQGQGGSYEQYF.

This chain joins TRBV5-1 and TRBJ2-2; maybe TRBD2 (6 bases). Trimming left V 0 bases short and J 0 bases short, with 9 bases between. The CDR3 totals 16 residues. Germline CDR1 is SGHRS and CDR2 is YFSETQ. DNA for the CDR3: TGCGCCAGCAGCTTGGCTACGGGGGCGAACACCGGGGAGCTGTTTTTT. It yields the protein CASSLATGANTGELFF.

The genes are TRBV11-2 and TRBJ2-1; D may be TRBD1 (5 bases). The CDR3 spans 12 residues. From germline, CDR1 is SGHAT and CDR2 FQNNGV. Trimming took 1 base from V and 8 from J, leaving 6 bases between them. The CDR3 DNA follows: TGTGCCAGCAGCTTAGGGGGCGATGAGCAGTTCTTC. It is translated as CASSLGGDEQFF.

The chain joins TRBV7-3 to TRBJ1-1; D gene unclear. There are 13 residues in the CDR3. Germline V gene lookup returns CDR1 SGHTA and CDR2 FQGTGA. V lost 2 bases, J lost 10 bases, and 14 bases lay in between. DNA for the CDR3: TGTGCCAGCAGCTTAGAGGGTACGGCGGGAGCTTTCTTT. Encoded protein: CASSLEGTAGAFF. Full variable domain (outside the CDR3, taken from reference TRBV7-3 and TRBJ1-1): GAGVSQTPSNKVTEKGKYVELRCDPISGHTALYWYRQSLGQGPEFLIYFQGTGAADDSGLPNDRFFAVRPEGSVSTLKIQRTERGDSAVYLCASSLEGTAGAFFGQGTRLTVV.

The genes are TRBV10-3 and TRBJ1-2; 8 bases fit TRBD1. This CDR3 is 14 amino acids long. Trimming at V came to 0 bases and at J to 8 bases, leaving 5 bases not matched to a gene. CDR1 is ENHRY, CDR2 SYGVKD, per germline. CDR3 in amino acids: CAISESDRASGYTF. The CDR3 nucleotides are TGTGCCATCAGTGAGTCGGACAGGGCGAGCGGCTACACCTTC.

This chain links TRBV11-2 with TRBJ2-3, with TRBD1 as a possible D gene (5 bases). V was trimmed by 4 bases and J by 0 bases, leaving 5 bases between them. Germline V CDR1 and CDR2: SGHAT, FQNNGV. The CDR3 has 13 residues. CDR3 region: CASSYRSTDTQYF. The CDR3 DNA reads TGTGCCAGCAGCTACAGGAGCACAGATACGCAGTATTTT.

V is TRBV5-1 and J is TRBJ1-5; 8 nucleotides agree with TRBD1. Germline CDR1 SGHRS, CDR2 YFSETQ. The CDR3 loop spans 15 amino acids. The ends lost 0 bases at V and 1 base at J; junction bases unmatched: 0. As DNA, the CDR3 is TGCGCCAGCAGCTTGGACAGGGGGAGCAATCAGCCCCAGCATTTT. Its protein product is CASSLDRGSNQPQHF. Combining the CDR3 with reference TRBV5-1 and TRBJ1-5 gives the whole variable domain KAGVTQTPRYLIKTRGQQVTLSCSPISGHRSVSWYQQTPGQGLQFLFEYFSETQRNKGNFPGRFSGRQFSNSRSEMNVSTLELGDSALYLCASSLDRGSNQPQHFGDGTRLSIL.